This is a list of T cell receptor beta chains from one sample in a study of technical replicates of blood from several donors. Repertoires were generated with immunoSEQ multiplex PCR, while TCRdb's copy carries only in-frame clones and drops some. Of 7,500 or so clones in the sample, about 96% are singletons; the top ten hold roughly 7%. Sample: PBMCs. The receptor set was obtained from a human donor in good health. The CDR3 runs from the conserved cysteine through the conserved F or W.

V gene,CDR3 protein
TRBV7-8,CASSPAGSEAFF
TRBV19,CASEDRDAVSGNTIYF
TRBV2,CASSSGTGSGGYTF
TRBV2,CASSDGFFGGQGMREQYF
TRBV10-2,CARGGTLYNEQFF
TRBV13,CASSGQVLLEGYTF
TRBV27,CASSFLAGVGEQFF
TRBV7-9,CASSSDWREGQGTDTQYF
TRBV19,CASSTLYREQGYYGYTF
TRBV9,CASSVGGLQGVETQYF
TRBV25-1,CASSEVAGLQETQYF
TRBV7-9,CASSLEAGETQYF
TRBV14,CASSQQGYTEAFF
TRBV5-1,CASSAGTGATGELFF
TRBV28,CASSLTSGGPYEQYF
TRBV27,CASSPPLGSISYEQYF
TRBV5-1,CASSFPSGSGDRETQYF
TRBV7-6,CASSSMTGAGNTIYF
TRBV12-2,CASRFACGRDTDTQYF
TRBV6-1,CASSEDREFNYEQYF
TRBV10-1,CASSDTGTKQYF
TRBV5-1,CASSLLIAGGPGYNEQFF
TRBV10-3,CAIRDPGGQFF
TRBV7-9,CASRQGRLAGVSTADTQYF
TRBV29-1,CSALGSGRAGDIQYF
TRBV28,CATSSVGRPNEKLFF
TRBV15,CATSRGGNPGSEQFF
TRBV11-3,CASSSGLAYNEQFF
TRBV5-6,CASSLGVLGGDGYTF
TRBV6-5,CASSYGTGEIYGYTF
TRBV7-6,CASSFGTKIYNEQFF